The TCR beta chain described here comes from a study of blood T cells in healthy people across ages. Regarding the study as a whole: More naive CD4+ cells and higher diversity were found in long-lived than in aged donors. Because sorting was not performed, PBMCs prevented conclusive naive versus antigen-experienced comparison. CMV status of donors was unknown, possibly confounding expanded clonotype changes.

Remarks on this clonotype: Its specificity is not known.

PCR was performed a second time for about 7 to 12 cycles using a sample-barcoded 5' primer and a J-beta primer mix. Through a template-switch adaptor with 12 random nucleotides, each cDNA molecule received a tag. TCRdb passed the 5' RACE reads through MiXCR, listing each CDR3 protein once. The sample has 660,000 or so distinct CDR3 sequences, about 54% seen once; the top ten hold approximately 37%. Germline-derived CDR1 and CDR2 are SNHLY and FYNNEI. CDR3 length: 17 residues. V was trimmed by 6 bases and J by 1 base, leaving 16 bases between them. This chain joins TRBV2 and TRBJ2-6; a possible D gene is TRBD1 (6 bases). Sequencing was performed on blood. This clonotype was sampled from a man in his fifties or sixties in good health. The CDR3 protein is CASSLSITGSGANVLTF. The DNA for the CDR3 is TGTGCCAGCAGCTTGAGTATTACAGGGTCTGGGGCCAACGTCCTGACTTTC.